The source of this T cell receptor beta chain is a study of beta chain features in type 1 diabetes. This CDR3 comprises 14 residues. The germline CDR1 and CDR2 sequences are SGDLS and YYNGEE. V shed 0 bases and J shed 0 bases, with 5 bases lying between them. A word on this clone: The antigen remains unidentified.

Averaging approximately 0.11 L, one heparinised blood draw was given by each donor. General study results and limits: The study left unresolved whether HLA type influences TCRB rearrangement. Relative to healthy donors, patients appeared to have naive, central memory and Treg TCRB repertoires that were more similar.

The sequenced template was cDNA made from the entire isolated RNA. The average output of naive, central memory and regulatory T cell samples was millions of reads. Using immunoSEQ multiplex PCR, the repertoire was profiled, and TCRdb retains in-frame clones only, with some absent. Here the sample spans about 620,000 clones, roughly a sixth being singletons. This clonotype was sampled from a man aged 18 to 30 in good health. Source material: naive CD4+ T cells from blood. This chain joins TRBV9 and TRBJ2-3; D uncertain. Here the CDR3 DNA reads TGTGCCAGCAGCGTAGCTTCCAGCACAGATACGCAGTATTTT. It is translated as CASSVASSTDTQYF. Full variable domain (missing parts from reference TRBV9 and TRBJ2-3): DSGVTQTPKHLITATGQRVTLRCSPRSGDLSVYWYQQSLDQGLQFLIQYYNGEERAKGNILERFSAQQFPDLHSELNLSSLELGDSALYFCASSVASSTDTQYFGPGTRLTVL.